These T cell receptor beta chains were read from a single sample in a study of T cell responses to AZD1222 COVID-19 vaccine. The protocol was immunoSEQ multiplex PCR, while the TCRdb copy is restricted to in-frame clones and leaves out a portion. The sample consists of 150,000 to 180,000 clones, approximately 87% of them appearing once. Sample: peripheral blood, taken on day 0 of MenACWY control vaccination. Receptor source: an adult in good health. Each CDR3 is given with its conserved first and last residue. A D gene is named only where the DNA matches it firmly. Part of the rows lack a size; the others show once, few, many or a class for expanded clones.

clone_size	d_call	v_call	j_call	cdr3_aa	cdr3_nt
.	TRBD1	TRBV19	TRBJ1-6	CASSITGANSPLHF	TGTGCCAGTAGTATAACAGGGGCAAATTCACCCCTCCACTTT
.	TRBD1	TRBV28	TRBJ1-5	CASSPPTGVGNRKPQHF	TGTGCCAGCAGTCCGCCGACAGGGGTTGGGAACCGTAAGCCCCAGCATTTT
once	TRBD1	TRBV19	TRBJ1-2	CASRPGQGGGYTF	TGTGCCAGTAGACCGGGACAGGGTGGCGGCTACACCTTC
.	.	TRBV2	TRBJ2-5	CASSEGPYQETQYF	TGTGCCAGCAGTGAGGGTCCGTACCAAGAGACCCAGTACTTC
.	.	TRBV7-2	TRBJ1-5	CASSLAGGPSNQPQHF	TGTGCCAGCAGCTTAGCGGGCGGACCGAGCAATCAGCCCCAGCATTTT
.	.	TRBV19	TRBJ2-5	CASSFFGQGTETQYF	TGTGCCAGTAGTTTCTTCGGTCAGGGGACCGAGACCCAGTACTTC
.	TRBD1	TRBV7-8	TRBJ1-4	CASSYRGPATNEKLFF	TGTGCCAGCAGCTACAGGGGTCCTGCAACTAATGAAAAACTGTTTTTT
.	.	TRBV29-1	TRBJ2-2	CSVELAANTGELFF	TGCAGCGTTGAATTAGCGGCGAACACCGGGGAGCTGTTTTTT
few	.	TRBV5-1	TRBJ2-2	CASTRGDTGELFF	TGCGCCAGCACGAGGGGGGACACCGGGGAGCTGTTTTTT
.	.	TRBV6-5	TRBJ2-2	CATEQGSTGELFF	TGTGCCACCGAACAGGGAAGCACCGGGGAGCTGTTTTTT
.	TRBD2	TRBV5-4	TRBJ2-1	CASRVLADYNEQFF	TGTGCCAGCAGGGTACTAGCGGACTACAATGAGCAGTTCTTC
.	.	TRBV27	TRBJ1-6	CASSFLGRDSPLHF	TGTGCCAGCAGTTTTCTGGGCCGGGACTCACCCCTCCACTTT
once	.	TRBV5-1	TRBJ2-7	CASSLEGTPEQYF	TGCGCCAGCAGCCTGGAGGGGACCCCCGAGCAGTACTTC
once	.	TRBV12-3/TRBV12-4	TRBJ1-5	CASSPVENQPQHF	TGTGCCAGCAGCCCCGTGGAGAATCAGCCCCAGCATTTT
few	.	TRBV28	TRBJ1-1	CASSSTTPEAFF	TGTGCCAGCAGTTCAACAACGCCGGAAGCTTTCTTT
.	.	TRBV10-3	TRBJ2-1	CAIGGGTYNEQFF	TGTGCCATTGGGGGGGGCACCTACAATGAGCAGTTCTTC
.	TRBD2	TRBV5-1	TRBJ2-1	CASSPSSGGYNEQFF	TGCGCCAGCAGCCCTTCTAGCGGGGGTTACAATGAGCAGTTCTTC
.	TRBD2	TRBV7-8	TRBJ2-2	CASSPKGGRKLSSGRANTGELFF	TGTGCCAGCAGCCCAAAAGGGGGGAGAAAACTGTCTAGCGGGAGGGCGAACACCGGGGAGCTGTTTTTT
.	.	TRBV10-1	TRBJ2-2	CASRGGGRTGELFF	TGCGCCAGCCGCGGGGGCGGACGGACCGGGGAGCTGTTTTTT
.	.	TRBV4-2	TRBJ1-1	CASSQDPGVNTEAFF	TGTGCCAGCAGCCAAGATCCTGGGGTGAACACTGAAGCTTTCTTT
.	TRBD2	TRBV12-3/TRBV12-4	TRBJ2-7	CASSLLAGGEQYF	TGTGCCAGCAGCTTACTAGCGGGAGGCGAGCAGTACTTC
.	TRBD1	TRBV6-5	TRBJ1-2	CASRPPGGGPRGYTF	TGTGCCAGCAGACCGCCTGGAGGGGGCCCTCGAGGCTACACCTTC
.	TRBD1	TRBV5-1	TRBJ2-1	CASSSPGQGAGEQFF	TGCGCCAGCAGCAGTCCGGGACAGGGGGCGGGTGAGCAGTTCTTC
.	.	TRBV7-3	TRBJ2-2	CASSSGPGSGELFF	TGTGCCAGCAGCTCAGGTCCCGGGAGCGGGGAGCTGTTTTTT
.	TRBD2	TRBV29-1	TRBJ2-1	CSALAGNSYNEQFF	TGCAGCGCCCTAGCGGGGAACTCCTACAATGAGCAGTTCTTC
.	TRBD1	TRBV3-1/TRBV3-2	TRBJ1-6	CASSQAWTGTSPLHF	TGTGCCAGCAGCCAAGCGTGGACAGGGACTTCACCCCTCCACTTT
.	TRBD1	TRBV7-9	TRBJ1-2	CASFRDRGYGYTF	TGTGCCAGCTTCCGGGACAGGGGCTATGGCTACACCTTC
.	.	TRBV2	TRBJ2-6	CASSESLQLGANVLTF	TGTGCCAGCAGTGAATCGTTGCAGCTTGGGGCCAACGTCCTGACTTTC
.	.	TRBV12-5	TRBJ1-1	CASASEGFRAFF	TGTGCTAGTGCCTCGGAGGGGTTTAGAGCTTTCTTT
.	TRBD2	TRBV27	TRBJ2-7	CASSLGAGGPGEQYF	TGTGCCAGCAGTTTAGGGGCGGGAGGGCCTGGCGAGCAGTACTTC